The 32 T cell receptor beta chains below all came from one sample that was sequenced in a study of T-cell reconstitution after alpha-beta-depleted transplantation in children. Preparation of the TCRbeta library involved a method that used unique molecular identifiers. TCRdb reanalysed the PCR reads using MiXCR and keeps one entry per CDR3 protein. The profile shows 500,000 to 750,000 distinct CDR3 sequences, over 20% of them singletons. The specimen was PBMCs, collected before TCRalphabeta/CD19-depleted stem cell transplant. These receptors were obtained from a boy younger than two with Wiskott-Aldrich syndrome, due to receive a stem cell transplant.

V usage is TRBV10-3 and J usage is TRBJ1-2; D is unresolved. This CDR3 comprises 13 residues. V lost 3 bases and J lost 8, with 13 bases in between. Germline V gene sequence: CDR1 ENHRY, CDR2 SYGVKD. The CDR3: CAISERREGGYTF. CDR3 in DNA: TGTGCCATCAGTGAACGGAGGGAGGGAGGCTACACCTTC.

The sample holds a few counts of this clonotype. The J gene is TRBJ2-2, the V gene TRBV9, with D hard to call. The germline CDR1 and CDR2 sequences are SGDLS and YYNGEE. V was shortened by 1 base and J by 0 bases, with 10 bases between the two germline ends. This CDR3 has 16 amino acids. The CDR3 DNA sequence: TGTGCCAGCAGCGTAACGGCACAGCCGAACACCGGGGAGCTGTTTTTT. Translating gives CASSVTAQPNTGELFF. The variable domain in full, with the rest retrieved from reference TRBV9 and TRBJ2-2, is DSGVTQTPKHLITATGQRVTLRCSPRSGDLSVYWYQQSLDQGLQFLIQYYNGEERAKGNILERFSAQQFPDLHSELNLSSLELGDSALYFCASSVTAQPNTGELFFGEGSRLTVL.

The CDR3 here is CAISRTGTGSYEQYF. The CDR3 DNA reads TGTGCCATCAGTAGAACCGGGACAGGGTCCTACGAGCAGTACTTC. The gene calls are TRBV10-3 and TRBJ2-7; 9 bases agree with TRBD1. The germline CDR1 and CDR2 sequences are ENHRY and SYGVKD. The CDR3 is 15 amino acids. V dropped 5 bases and J dropped 1; count of bases not matched to a gene: 6.

The V call is TRBV10-3, the J call TRBJ2-5; D gene ambiguous. The CDR3 length is 12 residues. Germline V gives CDR1 ENHRY, CDR2 SYGVKD. The germline V and J ends were trimmed by 8 bases and 3 bases, with 10 bases remaining between them. In DNA, the CDR3 is TGTGCCATCTCGATGGCAGAAGAGACCCAGTACTTC. Protein: CAISMAEETQYF.

This clonotype has more than one count but fewer than ten. This chain uses TRBV11-2 with TRBJ2-5, with D uncertain. This CDR3 has 13 residues. Looked up from germline, CDR1 is SGHAT and CDR2 is FQNNGV. V shed 2 bases and J shed 5 bases, with 9 bases lying between them. The CDR3: CASSLIIGETQYF. For the CDR3, the DNA is TGTGCCAGCAGCTTAATCATAGGGGAGACCCAGTACTTC.

The chain combines TRBV24-1 with TRBJ2-2; no clear D. Germline V CDR1 and CDR2: KGHDR, SFDVKD. Deletions cut 1 base from V and 3 bases from J, with 2 bases between. The CDR3 spans 13 residues. The DNA of the CDR3 is TGTGCCACCAGTGATTTATACACCGGGGAGCTGTTTTTT. This translates into CATSDLYTGELFF.

The V gene is TRBV7-6, the J gene TRBJ2-1; D is ambiguous. Trimming pared 8 bases from V and 1 base from J, leaving 9 bases between. CDR3 length equals 13 residues. Germline V CDR1 and CDR2: SGHVS, FNYEAQ. For the CDR3, the DNA is TGTGCCAGCGCGGCGATTTCCTACAATGAGCAGTTCTTC. This sequence encodes CASAAISYNEQFF.

The sample holds a few counts of this clonotype. The chain employs TRBV29-1 and TRBJ2-5; unclear D gene. The V gene's germline CDR1 is SQVTM and CDR2 ANQGSEA. There are 12 residues in the CDR3. The ends were cut back, 4 bases at V and 5 bases at J, with 11 bases in the middle. The CDR3 sequence: CSVAAAAETQYF. The CDR3 DNA follows: TGCAGCGTTGCTGCAGCAGCGGAGACCCAGTACTTC.

This chain uses TRBV5-6 with TRBJ2-1; tentatively, D is TRBD2 (6 bases). V lost 5 bases, J lost 1 base, and 10 bases lay in between. Looked up from germline, CDR1 is SGHDT and CDR2 is YYEEEE. The CDR3 loop spans 14 amino acids. CDR3 sequence (DNA): TGTGCCAGCAGACGGCGGGGTTCCTACAATGAGCAGTTCTTC. Amino acids: CASRRRGSYNEQFF.

The rearrangement links TRBV29-1 to TRBJ2-6, with D unclear. Germline V gives CDR1 SQVTM, CDR2 ANQGSEA. The length of the CDR3 is 14 residues. V gave up 6 bases and J gave up 1 base, with 10 bases separating them. The CDR3 protein is CSVQVGSGANVLTF. In DNA form, the CDR3 reads TGCAGCGTCCAAGTGGGGTCTGGGGCCAACGTCCTGACTTTC.

The chain employs TRBV12-3 or TRBV12-4 and TRBJ1-2, with TRBD1 matching over 10 bases. The CDR3 runs 15 residues. The J segment lost 2 bases and the V segment lost 5 bases, leaving 5 bases of the junction unmatched. CDR3 coding DNA: TGTGCCAGCAGTGGGGACAGGGGAGAAAACTATGGCTACACCTTC. Its translation is CASSGDRGENYGYTF.

The chain uses TRBV27 and TRBJ1-5; the D is unclear. Germline CDR1 and CDR2: MNHEY and SMNVEV (reference sequence). CDR3 length equals 14 residues. Deletions cut 2 bases from V and 6 bases from J, with 11 bases between. CDR3 sequence (DNA): TGTGCCAGCAGTTTAGGAGGGAAAAGTCAGCCCCAGCATTTT. It codes for CASSLGGKSQPQHF.

Only a few counts were recorded for this clonotype. This rearrangement joins TRBV6-5 to TRBJ1-1; weak D call: TRBD1 (5 bases). CDR3 length: 16 amino acids. V lost 0 bases and J lost 7, with 18 bases in between. The germline V gene encodes CDR1 MNHEY and CDR2 SVGAGI. Written as DNA, the CDR3 is TGTGCCAGCAGTTACTCGGCGGTCAGGGTGTCCGATGAAGCTTTCTTT. Protein: CASSYSAVRVSDEAFF.

The rearrangement uses TRBV6-5 and TRBJ1-5; 8 bases agree with TRBD1. Germline V gene data show CDR1 as MNHEY and CDR2 as SVGAGI. This CDR3 spans 17 amino acids. V was clipped by 0 bases and J by 1 base; unmatched bases: 5. The CDR3 nucleotides read TGTGCCAGCAGTTACTCGTGGACAGGGATAAGCAATCAGCCCCAGCATTTT. Translated: CASSYSWTGISNQPQHF.

This clonotype was recorded a few times. The chain is built from TRBV20-1 and TRBJ2-1; 11 nucleotides align to TRBD2. Germline loops: CDR1 DFQATT, CDR2 SNEGSKA (reference sequence). V lost 4 bases to trimming and J lost 0 bases; unmatched junction nucleotides: 8. The CDR3 is 17 amino acids. CDR3 residues: CSATGLAGASSYNEQFF. The CDR3 bases are TGCAGTGCTACCGGACTAGCGGGCGCCTCCTCCTACAATGAGCAGTTCTTC.

This clonotype was observed a few times. Written as DNA, the CDR3 is TGCGCCAGCTCTCCGGACAGTCTCCTAGGTGGCTACACCTTC. This codes for CASSPDSLLGGYTF. The chain joins TRBV10-2 to TRBJ1-2, with D possibly being TRBD1 (6 bases). V lost 8 bases and J lost 7, with 20 bases in between. The CDR3 spans 14 residues. The germline CDR1 and CDR2 sequences are WSHSY and SAAADI.

The V and J genes are TRBV5-1 and TRBJ2-1; D unclear. The V end was cut by 5 bases, the J end by 6 bases, with 9 bases between. CDR1 and CDR2 (germline): SGHRS, YFSETQ. The CDR3 loop spans 12 amino acids. CDR3 bases: TGCGCCAGCAGGTATGGGTCCAATGAGCAGTTCTTC. This sequence encodes CASRYGSNEQFF.

This clonotype was seen more than once but under ten times. The J gene is TRBJ1-1, the V gene TRBV12-3 or TRBV12-4; weak D call: TRBD1 (6 bases). V lost 5 bases and J 0 bases, leaving 13 bases between the germline ends. The CDR3 contains 15 residues. This chain's CDR3 is CASSPQGTVNTEAFF. CDR3 nucleotides: TGTGCCAGCAGTCCACAGGGTACCGTGAACACTGAAGCTTTCTTT.

The chain uses TRBV5-1 and TRBJ2-1; 7 bases fit TRBD2. Losses at the gene ends were 0 bases for V and 9 bases for J; bases not matched to a gene: 9. This CDR3 has 15 residues. Per germline, CDR1 SGHRS and CDR2 YFSETQ. DNA of the CDR3: TGCGCCAGCAGCTTGGATGCGGGAGTTTATGGTGAGCAGTTCTTC. As protein: CASSLDAGVYGEQFF.

J is TRBJ1-2 and V is TRBV6-5; a possible D gene is TRBD1 (5 bases). Trimming left V 3 bases short and J 6 bases short, with 20 bases between. CDR1 is MNHEY, CDR2 SVGAGI, per germline. This CDR3 spans 16 amino acids. CDR3 in amino acids: CASSYGIPTAYDGYTF. CDR3 nucleotide sequence: TGTGCCAGCAGTTATGGCATACCGACAGCCTATGATGGCTACACCTTC.

This chain connects TRBV27 to TRBJ2-2; D unclear. CDR1 is MNHEY and CDR2 is SMNVEV in the germline V gene (reference sequence). The V end lost 3 bases, the J end lost 0 bases, and 8 bases lay between the germline ends. The CDR3 sequence is 15 residues long. The CDR3 DNA is TGTGCCAGCAGTTTCGTCTTTCCGAACACCGGGGAGCTGTTTTTT. Translating it yields CASSFVFPNTGELFF.

J is TRBJ2-7 and V is TRBV15, with D possibly matching TRBD2 (5 bases). Germline V CDR1 and CDR2: LNHNV, YYDKDF (reference sequence). The CDR3 is 19 amino acids. Between the trimmed V and J ends, which lost 0 bases and 0 bases, there was a span of 21 bases. Here the CDR3 DNA reads TGTGCCACCAGCAGAGAGGATGCCTCGTTTTTGAGCGGCTCCTACGAGCAGTACTTC. Amino acids: CATSREDASFLSGSYEQYF.

The V gene is TRBV24-1, the J gene TRBJ2-2; TRBD2 aligns across 10 bases. Germline CDR1 is KGHDR and CDR2 is SFDVKD. CDR3 size: 16 residues. V was clipped by 3 bases and J by 7 bases; unmatched bases: 7. In nucleotides, the CDR3 is TGTGCCACCAGTGATAGCGGGAGGGCCTCGATCGGGGAGCTGTTTTTT. Its translation: CATSDSGRASIGELFF.

V is TRBV7-2 and J is TRBJ2-5; a weak D match, TRBD1 (6 bases). Germline CDR1 SGHTA, CDR2 FQGNSA. This CDR3 is built from 14 residues. Trimming left V 1 base short and J 5 bases short, with 11 bases between. The CDR3: CASSLVQGLETQYF. The CDR3 DNA sequence: TGTGCCAGCAGCTTAGTCCAGGGGTTGGAGACCCAGTACTTC.

The CDR3 DNA reads TGCAGTGCTAGTGTTCTACGCCGCCAAGAGACCCAGTACTTC. Amino acid sequence: CSASVLRRQETQYF. This chain links TRBV20-1 with TRBJ2-5; D unresolved. Germline CDR1 DFQATT, CDR2 SNEGSKA (reference sequence). The CDR3 extends over 14 amino acids. Trimming shortened V by 3 bases and J by 1 base, and 12 bases separated the two germline ends.

The V and J genes are TRBV12-3 or TRBV12-4 and TRBJ1-1; D perhaps matches TRBD1 (6 bases). Deletions cut 5 bases from V and 1 base from J, with 11 bases between. The CDR3 is made up of 14 amino acids. The CDR3 protein is CASSPDSPNTEAFF. The CDR3 DNA reads as TGTGCCAGCAGTCCGGACAGCCCGAACACTGAAGCTTTCTTT.

The chain employs TRBV5-1 and TRBJ2-1; TRBD2 matches at 11 bases. J gave up 9 bases and V 0 bases, and 5 bases lay outside the gene matches. Germline CDR1 is SGHRS and CDR2 is YFSETQ. This CDR3 has 15 residues. The CDR3 spells CASSLGLAGTAEQFF. In DNA, the CDR3 is TGCGCCAGCAGCTTGGGACTAGCGGGAACGGCTGAGCAGTTCTTC.

The chain employs TRBV7-6 and TRBJ2-3, with D perhaps matching TRBD1 (6 bases). The germline V gene encodes CDR1 SGHVS and CDR2 FNYEAQ. The CDR3 spans 15 residues. Between the trimmed V and J ends, which lost 7 bases and 4 bases, there was a span of 18 bases. CDR3 sequence reads: CASTFSAGGPDTQYF. The CDR3 DNA follows: TGTGCCAGCACCTTTAGCGCTGGGGGCCCAGATACGCAGTATTTT.

In this sample, this clonotype turned up a few times. The chain combines TRBV5-1 with TRBJ2-5; TRBD1 aligns across 8 bases. Germline lookup yields CDR1 SGHRS and CDR2 YFSETQ. With 4 bases clipped from V and 10 bases from J, the junction kept 9 bases outside the gene matches. The CDR3 has 13 residues. The chain's CDR3 is CASSRTGSEDQYF. The CDR3 DNA is TGCGCCAGCAGCCGGACAGGGTCGGAGGACCAGTACTTC.

The V and J genes are TRBV5-8 and TRBJ1-5; no firm D call. This CDR3 is built from 13 residues. The V end was cut by 3 bases, the J end by 6 bases, with 10 bases between. Per the germline V gene, CDR1 is SGHTS and CDR2 is YDEGEE. The DNA for the CDR3 is TGTGCCAGCAGCTACATCAGGTTTCAGCCCCAGCATTTT. Protein: CASSYIRFQPQHF.

The chain links TRBV29-1 to TRBJ2-1; 12 bases match TRBD2. V shed 4 bases and J 5 bases; nucleotides not matched to a gene: 3. The CDR3 consists of 14 residues. The germline gives CDR1 SQVTM, CDR2 ANQGSEA. CDR3: CSVALAGGNNEQFF. In DNA, the CDR3 is TGCAGCGTTGCCCTAGCGGGAGGGAACAATGAGCAGTTCTTC.

The chain carries TRBV27 and TRBJ1-5, with a possible D match to TRBD1 (5 bases). CDR3 length equals 15 residues. The V gene's germline CDR1 is MNHEY and CDR2 SMNVEV (reference sequence). Trimming stripped 5 bases from V and 0 bases from J, with 11 bases between. This CDR3 reads CASSVTRDSNQPQHF. For the CDR3, the DNA is TGTGCCAGCAGTGTGACCAGGGATAGCAATCAGCCCCAGCATTTT.